One and the same sample provided the 5 T cell receptor beta chains below, sequenced in a study of T cell responses to AZD1222 COVID-19 vaccine (dated by TCRdb to 2020 to 2023). Libraries were constructed by the immunoSEQ multiplex PCR assay. As stored in TCRdb, this immuneACCESS dataset retains in-frame rearrangements with V and J assigned. A fraction of the clones does not appear; measured against another copy, unresolved V genes explain less than half of the discrepancy, and the remainder lacks a known reason. The sample records approximately 100,000 clones, roughly nine tenths of which are singletons. The ten largest clones take up under 3% of the sample. The time point label, read with the paper, signifies: about 28 days (+/-7) after the second vaccine dose. The material sequenced was peripheral blood, taken 28 days after the second AZD1222 dose. Every receptor here comes from an adult who received the AZD1222 COVID-19 vaccine.

This chain links TRBV11-1 with TRBJ2-7; either TRBD1 or TRBD2 may fit D (5 bases each). CDR1 SGHAT and CDR2 FQDESV come from the germline V gene (reference sequence). V gave up 4 bases and J gave up 4 bases, with 14 bases separating them. The CDR3 sequence is 14 residues long. The CDR3 loop is CASSYSGPQYEQYF. Here the CDR3 DNA reads TGTGCCAGCAGCTATTCGGGACCTCAGTACGAGCAGTACTTC.

This clone was recorded once. The rearrangement links TRBV10-3 to TRBJ1-2, with D possibly TRBD1 on 5 matching bases. This CDR3 has 15 amino acids. The V end was cut by 7 bases, the J end by 8 bases, with 23 bases between. Germline V gene data show CDR1 as ENHRY and CDR2 as SYGVKD. The CDR3 loop reads CAITALVRGGGGYTF. CDR3 nucleotide sequence: TGTGCCATCACCGCCCTAGTTCGGGGCGGGGGGGGCTACACCTTC.

The rearrangement uses TRBV5-1 and TRBJ2-7; TRBD2 might be the D (6 bases). This CDR3 region has 17 residues. Germline loops: CDR1 SGHRS, CDR2 YFSETQ. The V end lost 0 bases, the J end lost 1 base, and 17 bases lay between the germline ends. DNA for the CDR3: TGCGCCAGCAGCTTGGGTGTCGGTCGGGCGGGATCCTACGAGCAGTACTTC. Protein product: CASSLGVGRAGSYEQYF.

This chain links TRBV2 with TRBJ1-3; 11 nucleotides agree with TRBD1. Germline V gene data show CDR1 as SNHLY and CDR2 as FYNNEI. J gave up 0 bases and V 6 bases, and 4 bases lay outside the gene matches. CDR3 length: 16 residues. This CDR3 reads CASRPGTGGSGNTIYF. CDR3 coding DNA: TGTGCCAGCAGGCCCGGGACAGGGGGCTCTGGAAACACCATATATTTT.

This sequence joins TRBV7-9 and TRBJ1-3; no definite D call. Germline CDR1 SEHNR, CDR2 FQNEAQ (reference sequence). V was shortened by 5 bases and J by 0 bases, with 2 bases between the two germline ends. The CDR3 is made up of 12 amino acids. The CDR3 sequence: CASSVSGNTIYF. CDR3 in DNA: TGTGCCAGCAGCGTCTCTGGAAACACCATATATTTT.